These 10 T cell receptor beta chains were sequenced from one sample in a study of CD8+ T cells in alopecia areata. RNA was isolated and reverse transcribed to cDNA, the sequencing template. Measured with immunoSEQ multiplex PCR; TCRdb has only the in-frame clones, and not every one. The sample consists of around 100,000 clones, 55% to 75% of them appearing once. Specified treatment: oral pan-JAK inhibitor, 5-10 mg twice daily. Sequenced material: CD8+ T cells sorted from blood, taken at roughly week 58, from a patient treated with tofacitinib. The receptors were sampled from a human donor with alopecia areata.

This chain connects TRBV11-2 to TRBJ2-7; TRBD1 aligns across 7 bases. This CDR3 contains 13 residues. CDR1 and CDR2 from the germline V gene are SGHAT and FQNNGV. J was trimmed by 3 bases and V by 5 bases; bases with no gene match: 4. The DNA of the CDR3 is TGTGCCAGCAGCCCGACAGGGAACTACGAGCAGTACTTC. It is translated as CASSPTGNYEQYF.

This clone was counted only a few times. The chain couples TRBV30 to TRBJ2-1; 9 bases align to TRBD2. Unmatched junction bases numbered 19, after V lost 1 base and J lost 3 bases. Germline-derived CDR1 and CDR2 are GTSNPN and SVGIG (reference sequence). This CDR3 comprises 20 residues. CDR3: CAWSATLGGGDGTHYNEQFF. CDR3 in DNA: TGTGCCTGGAGTGCTACCCTAGGCGGGGGGGACGGAACCCACTACAATGAGCAGTTCTTC. The full variable domain, its missing parts supplied by reference TRBV30 and TRBJ2-1, is SQTIHQWPATLVQPVGSPLSLECTVEGTSNPNLYWYRQAAGRGLQLLFYSVGIGQISSEVPQNLSASRPQDRQFILSSKKLLLSDSGFYLCAWSATLGGGDGTHYNEQFFGPGTRLTVL.

In DNA form, the CDR3 reads TGTGCCAGCAGCTGGGGACAGGGGGCCAATCAGCCCCAGCATTTT. Translated: CASSWGQGANQPQHF. The chain joins TRBV5-8 to TRBJ1-5; 12 bases line up with TRBD1. Per the germline V gene, CDR1 is SGHTS and CDR2 is YDEGEE. The CDR3 length is 15 residues. J lost 3 bases, V lost 3 bases, and 1 base had no gene match.

This clone was observed a handful of times. The V gene is TRBV4-1, the J gene TRBJ1-1; a weak D match, TRBD1 (6 bases). Germline values: CDR1 MGHRA, CDR2 YSYEKL. Trimming removed 1 base at V and 4 bases at J, with 10 bases between. The CDR3 is 14 amino acids. As DNA, the CDR3 is TGCGCCAGCAGCCAAGGTAACAGGGCCACTGAAGCTTTCTTT. This codes for CASSQGNRATEAFF.

Only one count was recorded for this clone. This chain links TRBV30 with TRBJ2-2, with D perhaps being TRBD1 or TRBD2 (5 bases each). This CDR3 contains 13 residues. CDR1 is GTSNPN and CDR2 is SVGIG in the germline V gene (reference sequence). V was cut by 5 bases and J by 6 bases, with 13 bases left in between. CDR3 sequence (DNA): TGTGCCTGGCCTGGGGACCGCCCCGGGGAGCTGTTTTTT. Amino acid sequence: CAWPGDRPGELFF.

The V and J genes are TRBV30 and TRBJ1-5, with a possible D match to TRBD1 (5 bases). V dropped 1 base and J dropped 6 bases, with 10 bases sitting between them. The CDR3 loop spans 13 amino acids. Germline CDR1 is GTSNPN and CDR2 is SVGIG (reference sequence). CDR3 in DNA: TGTGCCTGGAGTGATTGGGGGGGTCAGCCCCAGCATTTT. Residues: CAWSDWGGQPQHF.

The chain combines TRBV13 with TRBJ2-7; no clear D. V was pared by 3 bases and J by 7 bases, with 10 bases between. The germline CDR1 and CDR2 sequences are PRHDT and FYEKMQ (reference sequence). The CDR3 runs to 12 residues. The CDR3 is CASSFHRLEQYF. In DNA form, the CDR3 reads TGTGCCAGCAGCTTCCATCGTCTAGAGCAGTACTTC.

This clone was detected only once. The chain has TRBV15 and TRBJ2-3, with D maybe TRBD2 (6 bases). There are 16 residues in the CDR3. Germline lookup yields CDR1 LNHNV and CDR2 YYDKDF (reference sequence). Trimming took 5 bases from V and 2 from J, leaving 17 bases between them. The CDR3 DNA reads TGTGCCACCAGCCCCCGAGGAGGCGGGATCACAGATACGCAGTATTTT. Protein product: CATSPRGGGITDTQYF.

The chain is built from TRBV12-5 and TRBJ1-1; D might be TRBD1 (5 bases). CDR1 and CDR2 (germline): LGHNT, FRNRAP. V was trimmed by 1 base and J by 1 base, leaving 10 bases between them. This CDR3 has 15 amino acids. The CDR3 DNA is TGTGCTAGTGGTTTGGCGAGAGGGGAGAACACTGAAGCTTTCTTT. Protein: CASGLARGENTEAFF.

The rearrangement joins TRBV6-5 to TRBJ2-1; D is perhaps TRBD2 (6 bases). CDR3 length: 11 amino acids. V was cut by 10 bases and J by 4 bases, with 8 bases left in between. CDR1 and CDR2 from the germline V gene are MNHEY and SVGAGI. As DNA, the CDR3 is TGTGCCACCCGGGGGTACAATGAGCAGTTCTTC. It encodes CATRGYNEQFF.